Listed here are 28 T cell receptor beta chains from one sample, sequenced in a study of monozygotic twins with inflammatory bowel disease. TCRdb re-called the 5' RACE reads, yielding one record per CDR3 amino acid sequence without DNA. This sample's clone table lists 420,000 or so distinct CDR3 sequences. Sequenced sample: blood. Every receptor here comes from a human donor with ulcerative colitis or Crohn's disease, or a healthy co-twin of an affected twin (not recorded which).

The chain couples TRBV6-2 or TRBV6-3 to TRBJ1-5. Germline CDR1 MNHEY, CDR2 SVGEGT. The CDR3 is made up of 12 amino acids. The CDR3 region is CASRDSNQPQHF.

The V gene is TRBV7-9, the J gene TRBJ2-1; with no DNA, the TCRdb D assignment of TRBD2 cannot be verified. The CDR3 has 15 amino acids. In germline, CDR1 is SEHNR, CDR2 FQNEAQ (reference sequence). CDR3 residues: CASSAAVFRAGEQFF.

The CDR3 protein is CASSLWGRVSPEGGELFF. The chain joins TRBV27 to TRBJ2-2; the D call of TRBD1 rests on TCRdb alone, since no DNA is present to check it. This CDR3 is built from 18 residues. Germline-derived CDR1 and CDR2 are MNHEY and SMNVEV (reference sequence).

V is TRBV5-1 and J is TRBJ1-1; as DNA is missing, the TRBD1 call by TCRdb cannot be tested. Germline V gene sequence: CDR1 SGHRS, CDR2 YFSETQ. The CDR3 spans 16 residues. The CDR3 sequence is CASSGRDSRLNTEAFF.

V and J are TRBV21-1 and TRBJ2-7; the TCRdb call, TRBD1, lacks DNA for checking. TRBV21-1 represents a pseudogene. The CDR3 runs to 17 residues. CDR3 in amino acids: CASSPKNLDIPSYEQYF.

V and J are TRBV5-1 and TRBJ2-7; checking the TCRdb D call of TRBD1 is not possible without DNA. Germline V gives CDR1 SGHRS, CDR2 YFSETQ. This CDR3 contains 14 residues. CDR3 sequence reads: CASSSGQGGYEQNF.

This chain uses TRBV5-1 with TRBJ1-2; with no DNA, the TCRdb D assignment of TRBD1 cannot be verified. The CDR3 is 14 amino acids. Germline V gives CDR1 SGHRS, CDR2 YFSETQ. This chain's CDR3 is CASSPGQGSYGYTF. Together with reference TRBV5-1 and TRBJ1-2, the CDR3 gives the full variable domain: KAGVTQTPRYLIKTRGQQVTLSCSPISGHRSVSWYQQTPGQGLQFLFEYFSETQRNKGNFPGRFSGRQFSNSRSEMNVSTLELGDSALYLCASSPGQGSYGYTFGSGTRLTVV.

This chain connects TRBV27 to TRBJ2-7; the D call of TRBD2 rests on TCRdb alone, since no DNA is present to check it. There are 14 residues in the CDR3. Per the germline V gene, CDR1 is MNHEY and CDR2 is SMNVEV (reference sequence). The CDR3 sequence: CASSNRADSYEQYF.

The rearrangement joins TRBV7-9 to TRBJ2-1; TCRdb proposes TRBD1, but this gene call is untestable without DNA. This CDR3 spans 14 amino acids. Germline CDR1 reads SEHNR; CDR2 reads FQNEAQ (reference sequence). The CDR3: CASSFTQGGEGQFF.

The V call is TRBV5-5, the J call TRBJ2-2; TCRdb's assignment of TRBD1 cannot be checked, as there is no DNA. The length of the CDR3 is 15 residues. Germline V lookup: CDR1 SGHKS, CDR2 YYEKEE (reference sequence). CDR3 region: CASSTDRDLTGELFF.

The genes are TRBV20-1 and TRBJ1-1. CDR1 and CDR2 from the germline V gene are DFQATT and SNEGSKA (reference sequence). This CDR3 contains 13 residues. CDR3 loop: CSASETGGPEAFF.

The chain recombines TRBV19 with TRBJ2-2. The germline CDR1 and CDR2 sequences are LNHDA and SQIVND (reference sequence). This CDR3 region has 15 residues. The CDR3 protein is CASSGRTSNTGELFF. The full variable domain, rest sourced from reference TRBV19 and TRBJ2-2, is DGGITQSPKYLFRKEGQNVTLSCEQNLNHDAMYWYRQDPGQGLRLIYYSQIVNDFQKGDIAEGYSVSREKKESFPLTVTSAQKNPTAFYLCASSGRTSNTGELFFGEGSRLTVL.

The V call is TRBV20-1, the J call TRBJ2-7; TCRdb indicates TRBD2, and absent DNA this call remains unverified. CDR3 length: 16 amino acids. Germline-derived CDR1 and CDR2 are DFQATT and SNEGSKA (reference sequence). The CDR3 is CSARGVVAGASYEQYF.

V gene TRBV7-2 combines with J gene TRBJ1-3. The CDR3 loop spans 15 amino acids. CDR1 and CDR2 from the germline V gene are SGHTA and FQGNSA. Here the CDR3 reads CASSLVTDSGNTIYF.

This chain joins TRBV27 and TRBJ1-6; the D call of TRBD1 rests on TCRdb alone, since no DNA is present to check it. CDR3 length equals 17 residues. Per the germline V gene, CDR1 is MNHEY and CDR2 is SMNVEV (reference sequence). The CDR3 reads CASSLSGQLNTYSPLHF.

V gene TRBV20-1 combines with J gene TRBJ2-7; TCRdb calls TRBD1, which cannot be checked without DNA. The germline gives CDR1 DFQATT, CDR2 SNEGSKA (reference sequence). This CDR3 is 12 amino acids long. This chain's CDR3 is CSASTGAYEQYF.

The rearrangement uses TRBV5-1 and TRBJ2-7; without DNA, the TCRdb call of TRBD1 cannot be checked. CDR1 is SGHRS, CDR2 YFSETQ, per germline. The CDR3 is 13 residues long. CDR3 region: CASSFPPLDEQYF.

The chain recombines TRBV11-2 with TRBJ2-2. The CDR3 totals 14 residues. The V gene's germline CDR1 is SGHAT and CDR2 FQNNGV. This CDR3 is CASTLAGSTGELFF.

The J gene is TRBJ2-5, the V gene TRBV3-1; TCRdb outputs TRBD1, but without DNA this stays unchecked. Germline V gene sequence: CDR1 LGHDT, CDR2 YNNKEL (reference sequence). CDR3 size: 13 residues. This CDR3 reads CASRRAGEETQYF.

V usage is TRBV4-3 and J usage is TRBJ2-7; TCRdb selects TRBD1, and the lack of DNA leaves this call unchecked. Germline loops: CDR1 LGHNA, CDR2 YSLEER. The CDR3 runs 16 residues. The CDR3 loop is CASSQGRGGTSYEQYF.

CDR3: CASGGGGEDYNEQFF. The V and J genes are TRBV5-1 and TRBJ2-1; no DNA is available, so the TRBD2 call from TCRdb remains unchecked. CDR3 length: 15 residues. The germline gives CDR1 SGHRS, CDR2 YFSETQ.

The V call is TRBV18, the J call TRBJ2-1; there is no DNA to check the TCRdb D call of TRBD1. The CDR3 loop spans 13 amino acids. In germline, CDR1 is KGHSH, CDR2 LQKENI. CDR3 residues: CASSPQNRHEQFF.

The V gene is TRBV16, the J gene TRBJ1-5. The CDR3 totals 15 residues. Germline V gene data show CDR1 as KGHSY and CDR2 as FQNENV. The CDR3 protein is CASSQSRGTSQPQHF.

This sequence joins TRBV12-3 or TRBV12-4 and TRBJ1-2; as DNA is missing, the TRBD1 call by TCRdb cannot be tested. The CDR3 runs to 13 residues. This chain's CDR3 is CASSLTEGGGYTF.

The V gene is TRBV5-1, the J gene TRBJ2-2. Germline CDR1 is SGHRS and CDR2 is YFSETQ. This CDR3 contains 16 residues. CDR3 sequence: CASSHRQFANTGELFF.

This rearrangement joins TRBV12-3 or TRBV12-4 to TRBJ1-1; the TRBD1 assignment by TCRdb is unverifiable without DNA. The CDR3 consists of 12 residues. CDR3 residues: CASSLGGPKAFF.

V is TRBV27 and J is TRBJ2-1; TCRdb's assignment of TRBD2 cannot be checked, as there is no DNA. There are 16 residues in the CDR3. Germline V gene data show CDR1 as MNHEY and CDR2 as SMNVEV (reference sequence). CDR3 in amino acids: CASSLVGTSGYNEQFF.

The J gene is TRBJ1-6, the V gene TRBV5-1; TCRdb's D call, TRBD1, is unchecked because there is no DNA. Looked up from germline, CDR1 is SGHRS and CDR2 is YFSETQ. The CDR3 loop spans 14 amino acids. The CDR3 reads CASSLGHENSPLHF.